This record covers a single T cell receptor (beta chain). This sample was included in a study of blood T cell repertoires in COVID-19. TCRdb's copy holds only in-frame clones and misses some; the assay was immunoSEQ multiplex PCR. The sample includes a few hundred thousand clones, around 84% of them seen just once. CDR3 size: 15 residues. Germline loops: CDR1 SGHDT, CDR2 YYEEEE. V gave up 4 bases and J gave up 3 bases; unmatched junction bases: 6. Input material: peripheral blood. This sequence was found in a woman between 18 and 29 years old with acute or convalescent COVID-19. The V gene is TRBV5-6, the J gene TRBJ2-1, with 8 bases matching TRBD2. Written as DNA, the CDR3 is TGTGCCAGCAGCGCTACTAGCGGTAACTACAATGAGCAGTTCTTC. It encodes CASSATSGNYNEQFF.